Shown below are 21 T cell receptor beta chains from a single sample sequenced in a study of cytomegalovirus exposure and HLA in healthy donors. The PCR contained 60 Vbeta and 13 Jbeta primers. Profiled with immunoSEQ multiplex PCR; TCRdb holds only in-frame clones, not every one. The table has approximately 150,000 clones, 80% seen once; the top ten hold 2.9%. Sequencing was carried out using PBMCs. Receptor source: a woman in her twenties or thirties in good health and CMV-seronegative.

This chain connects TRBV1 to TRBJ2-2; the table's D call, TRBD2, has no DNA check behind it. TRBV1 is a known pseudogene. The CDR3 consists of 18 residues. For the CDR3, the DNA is TGCACCAGCAGCCAAGCCCAGGGCGGGGGGGGCAGGACCGGGGAGCTGTTTTTT. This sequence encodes CTSSQAQGGGGRTGELFF.

CDR3 amino acids: CASSVTGNQPQHF. The CDR3, as DNA: TGTGCCAGCAGTGTTACAGGGAATCAGCCCCAGCATTTT. This chain connects TRBV6-5 to TRBJ1-5; maybe TRBD1 (6 bases). The CDR3 is made up of 13 amino acids. V was cut by 5 bases and J by 4 bases, with 9 bases left in between. Germline lookup yields CDR1 MNHEY and CDR2 SVGAGI.

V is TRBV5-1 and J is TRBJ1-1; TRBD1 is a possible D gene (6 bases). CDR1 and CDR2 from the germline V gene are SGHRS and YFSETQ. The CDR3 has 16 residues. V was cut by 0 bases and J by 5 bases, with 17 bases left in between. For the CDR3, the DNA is TGCGCCAGCAGCTTGGGGCCAGGGACCAGGGGTACTGAAGCTTTCTTT. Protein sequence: CASSLGPGTRGTEAFF.

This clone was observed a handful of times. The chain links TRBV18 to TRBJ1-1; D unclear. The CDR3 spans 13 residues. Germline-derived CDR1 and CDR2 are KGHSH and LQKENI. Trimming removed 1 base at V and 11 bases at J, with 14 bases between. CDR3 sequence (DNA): TGTGCCAGCTCACCACGACCCGGAGAATGGGCTTTCTTT. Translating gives CASSPRPGEWAFF. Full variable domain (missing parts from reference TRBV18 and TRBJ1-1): NAGVMQNPRHLVRRRGQEARLRCSPMKGHSHVYWYRQLPEEGLKFMVYLQKENIIDESGMPKERFSAEFPKEGPSILRIQQVVRGDSAAYFCASSPRPGEWAFFGQGTRLTVV.

The CDR3 DNA sequence: TGTGCCACTGGATGGTCTAGATATAGCAATCAGCCCCAGCATTTT. Protein sequence: CATGWSRYSNQPQHF. The rearrangement joins TRBV19 to TRBJ1-5; D is undetermined. CDR3 length equals 15 residues. V shed 10 bases and J shed 0 bases, with 16 bases lying between them. Germline-derived CDR1 and CDR2 are LNHDA and SQIVND (reference sequence).

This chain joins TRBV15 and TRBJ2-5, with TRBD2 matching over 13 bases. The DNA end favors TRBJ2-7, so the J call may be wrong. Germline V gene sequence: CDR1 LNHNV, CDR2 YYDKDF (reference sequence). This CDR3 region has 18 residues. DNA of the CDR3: TGTGCCACCAGCACCGGGACAACTGGACTAGCGGGAGCCTACGAGCAGTACTTC. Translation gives CATSTGTTGLAGAYEQYF.

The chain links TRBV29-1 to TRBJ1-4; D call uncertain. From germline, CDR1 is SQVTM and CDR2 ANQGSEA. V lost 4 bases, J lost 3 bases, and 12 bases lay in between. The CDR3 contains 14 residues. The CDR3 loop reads CSVGNLLSNEKLFF. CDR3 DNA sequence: TGCAGCGTTGGTAACTTACTTTCTAATGAAAAACTGTTTTTT.

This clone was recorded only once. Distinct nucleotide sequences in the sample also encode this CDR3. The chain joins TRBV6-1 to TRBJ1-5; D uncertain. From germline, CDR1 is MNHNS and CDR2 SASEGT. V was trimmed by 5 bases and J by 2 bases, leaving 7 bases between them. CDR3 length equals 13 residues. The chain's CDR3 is CASSPRGNQPQHF. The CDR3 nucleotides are TGTGCCAGCAGTCCTCGTGGCAATCAGCCCCAGCATTTT.

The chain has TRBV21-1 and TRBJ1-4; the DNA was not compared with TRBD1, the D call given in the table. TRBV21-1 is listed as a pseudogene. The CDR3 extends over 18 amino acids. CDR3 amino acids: CASSPRDRGPPTNEKLFF. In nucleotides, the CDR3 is TGTGCCAGCAGCCCCCGGGACAGGGGGCCCCCAACTAATGAAAAACTGTTTTTT.

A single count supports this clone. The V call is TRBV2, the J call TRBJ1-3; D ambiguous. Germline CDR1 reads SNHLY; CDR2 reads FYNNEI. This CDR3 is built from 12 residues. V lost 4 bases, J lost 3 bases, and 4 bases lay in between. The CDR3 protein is CASSVGGNTIYF. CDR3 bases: TGTGCCAGCAGTGTCGGTGGAAACACCATATATTTT.

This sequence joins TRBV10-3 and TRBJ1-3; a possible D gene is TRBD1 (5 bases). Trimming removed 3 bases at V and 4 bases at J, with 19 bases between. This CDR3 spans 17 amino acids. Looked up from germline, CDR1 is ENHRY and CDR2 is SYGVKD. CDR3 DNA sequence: TGTGCCATCAGTGATTACGACAGTCGGCCCTCGGGAAACACCATATATTTT. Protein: CAISDYDSRPSGNTIYF.

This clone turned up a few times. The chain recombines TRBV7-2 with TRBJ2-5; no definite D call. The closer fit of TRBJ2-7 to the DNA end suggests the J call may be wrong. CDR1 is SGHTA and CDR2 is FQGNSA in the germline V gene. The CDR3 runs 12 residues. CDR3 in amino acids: CASSLVAREQYF. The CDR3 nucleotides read TGTGCCAGCAGCTTAGTAGCCCGCGAGCAGTACTTC.

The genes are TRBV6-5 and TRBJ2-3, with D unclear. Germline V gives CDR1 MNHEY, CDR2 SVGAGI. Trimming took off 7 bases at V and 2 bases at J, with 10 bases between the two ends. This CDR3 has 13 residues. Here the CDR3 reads CASTAQDTDTQYF. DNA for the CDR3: TGTGCCAGCACCGCGCAGGACACAGATACGCAGTATTTT.

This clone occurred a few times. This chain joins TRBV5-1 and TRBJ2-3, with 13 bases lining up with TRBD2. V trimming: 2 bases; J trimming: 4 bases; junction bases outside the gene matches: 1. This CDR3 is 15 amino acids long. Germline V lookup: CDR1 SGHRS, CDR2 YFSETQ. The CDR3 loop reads CASSLGLAGADTQYF. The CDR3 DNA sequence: TGCGCCAGCAGCTTAGGACTAGCGGGAGCAGATACGCAGTATTTT.

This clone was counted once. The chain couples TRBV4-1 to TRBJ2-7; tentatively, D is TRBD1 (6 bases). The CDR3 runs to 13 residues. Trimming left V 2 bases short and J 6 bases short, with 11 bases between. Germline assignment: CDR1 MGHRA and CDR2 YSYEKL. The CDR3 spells CASSQLQGREQYF. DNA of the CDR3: TGCGCCAGCAGCCAATTACAGGGCCGCGAGCAGTACTTC.

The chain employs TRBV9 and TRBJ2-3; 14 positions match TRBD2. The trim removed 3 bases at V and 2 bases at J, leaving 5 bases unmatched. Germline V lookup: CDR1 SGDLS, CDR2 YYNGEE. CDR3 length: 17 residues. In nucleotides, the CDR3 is TGTGCCAGCAGCGCCCCGGGACTAGCGGGGGTCACAGATACGCAGTATTTT. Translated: CASSAPGLAGVTDTQYF.

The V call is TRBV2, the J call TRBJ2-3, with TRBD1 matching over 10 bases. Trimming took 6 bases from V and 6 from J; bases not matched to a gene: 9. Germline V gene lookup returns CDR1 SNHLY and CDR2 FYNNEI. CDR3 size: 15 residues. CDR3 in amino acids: CASRTGTGVGDTQYF. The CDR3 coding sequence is TGTGCCAGCAGAACCGGGACAGGGGTGGGGGATACGCAGTATTTT. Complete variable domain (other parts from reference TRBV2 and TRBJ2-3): EPEVTQTPSHQVTQMGQEVILRCVPISNHLYFYWYRQILGQKVEFLVSFYNNEISEKSEIFDDQFSVERPDGSNFTLKIRSTKLEDSAMYFCASRTGTGVGDTQYFGPGTRLTVL.

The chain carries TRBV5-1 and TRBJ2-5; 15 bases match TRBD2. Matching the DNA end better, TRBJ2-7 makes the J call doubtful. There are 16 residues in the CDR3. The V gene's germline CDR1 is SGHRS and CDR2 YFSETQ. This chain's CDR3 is CASSYRTSGRAHEQYF. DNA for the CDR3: TGCGCCAGCAGCTATCGGACTAGCGGGAGGGCACACGAGCAGTACTTC.

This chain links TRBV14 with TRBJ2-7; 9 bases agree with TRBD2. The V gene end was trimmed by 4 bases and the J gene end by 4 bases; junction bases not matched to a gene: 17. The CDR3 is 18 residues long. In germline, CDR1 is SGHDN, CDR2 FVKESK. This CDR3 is CASSPRRLLREGLYEQYF. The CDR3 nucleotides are TGTGCCAGCAGCCCCAGAAGGCTGTTGCGGGAGGGATTATACGAGCAGTACTTC.

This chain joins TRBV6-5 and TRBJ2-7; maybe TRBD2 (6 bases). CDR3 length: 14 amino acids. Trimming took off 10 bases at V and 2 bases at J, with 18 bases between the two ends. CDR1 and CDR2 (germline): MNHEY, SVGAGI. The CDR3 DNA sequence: TGTGCCATCCGGCGGGACTCTTCGCCCTACGAGCAGTACTTC. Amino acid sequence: CAIRRDSSPYEQYF.

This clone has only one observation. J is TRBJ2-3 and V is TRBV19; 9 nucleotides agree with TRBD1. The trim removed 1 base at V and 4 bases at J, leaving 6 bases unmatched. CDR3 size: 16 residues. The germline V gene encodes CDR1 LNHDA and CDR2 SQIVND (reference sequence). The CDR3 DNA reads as TGTGCCAGTAGTATAGGCACAGGGGGCTCGGCAGATACGCAGTATTTT. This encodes CASSIGTGGSADTQYF.